What follows is one T cell receptor beta chain and its context. Its cognate antigen is unknown. This sample is drawn from a study of identical twins. Unique molecular identifiers were present on the cDNA, and a universal primer site came from template switching. TCRdb passed the 5' RACE reads through MiXCR, listing each CDR3 protein once. The table includes fewer than 250,000 distinct CDR3 sequences, more than 15% detected once. Study-wide results and limits: Zero-insertion analyses could be partly confounded by invariant MAIT and iNKT cells.

The germline CDR1 and CDR2 sequences are SGDLS and YYNGEE. The CDR3 is 13 residues long. J gave up 6 bases and V 1 base, and 1 base lay outside the gene matches. These data were likewise used in another study, on T cells expressing NK-cell markers. This second study says: Over 5 donors carried dominant NKG2C+ clonotypes that made up roughly 1.0-7.0% of their CD8+ T cells. Researchers report these clonotypes also headed the CD3+CD56-NKG2C+ fraction in several donors.

This receptor was taken from a woman between 18 and 30 years old in good health. This chain joins TRBV9 and TRBJ2-1; 7 bases agree with TRBD1. Sequencing used CD8+ T cells sorted from blood. The CDR3 nucleotides are TGTGCCAGCAGCGTACACAGGGGCAATGAGCAGTTCTTC. This gives the protein CASSVHRGNEQFF.